These 23 T cell receptor beta chains were all obtained from the same sample, sequenced in a study of blood T cell repertoires in COVID-19. This table comes from immunoSEQ multiplex PCR, and its TCRdb copy is limited to in-frame clones, with some not included. The sample yields about 530,000 clones, 85% to 90% seen once. The sequencing input was peripheral blood. The origin of the receptors is a woman aged 50 to 60 with COVID-19, enrolled during active disease.

The rearrangement uses TRBV10-3 and TRBJ1-2, with 7 bases matching TRBD1. The V and J ends lost 6 bases and 8 bases, in that order; junction bases with no gene match: 9. The CDR3 length is 13 residues. Germline-derived CDR1 and CDR2 are ENHRY and SYGVKD. CDR3 amino acids: CAISQTGDNGYTF. CDR3 coding DNA: TGTGCCATCAGCCAAACAGGGGATAACGGCTACACCTTC.

The J gene is TRBJ1-2, the V gene TRBV5-6; no reliable D call. With 2 bases removed from V and 12 bases from J, the gap between germline ends came to 23 bases. In germline, CDR1 is SGHDT, CDR2 YYEEEE. The CDR3 sequence is 15 residues long. CDR3 nucleotide sequence: TGTGCCAGCAGCTTCCAACTCCGGACTACCGAGCCCCACACCTTC. The encoded protein is CASSFQLRTTEPHTF.

The genes are TRBV6-5 and TRBJ1-1; D ambiguous. Germline CDR1 reads MNHEY; CDR2 reads SVGAGI. V was cut by 5 bases and J by 2 bases, with 12 bases left in between. The CDR3 consists of 14 residues. CDR3: CASSRRQANTEAFF. The DNA of the CDR3 is TGTGCCAGCAGTCGCCGCCAGGCAAACACTGAAGCTTTCTTT.

The V and J genes are TRBV19 and TRBJ1-6; D uncertain. This CDR3 contains 14 residues. V lost 3 bases, J lost 3 bases, and 6 bases lay in between. The germline V gene has CDR1 LNHDA and CDR2 SQIVND (reference sequence). The CDR3 DNA reads as TGTGCCAGTAGTATGAGGGACTATAATTCACCCCTCCACTTT. Amino acids: CASSMRDYNSPLHF.

J is TRBJ1-5 and V is TRBV5-5; 7 bases line up with TRBD1. Germline CDR1 reads SGHKS; CDR2 reads YYEKEE (reference sequence). This CDR3 spans 15 amino acids. V was pared by 3 bases and J by 0 bases, with 3 bases of the junction left unmatched. CDR3 sequence (DNA): TGTGCCAGCAGCTCACAGGGGAATAGCAATCAGCCCCAGCATTTT. This codes for CASSSQGNSNQPQHF. Variable domain in full (rest from reference TRBV5-5 and TRBJ1-5): DAGVTQSPTHLIKTRGQQVTLRCSPISGHKSVSWYQQVLGQGPQFIFQYYEKEERGRGNFPDRFSARQFPNYSSELNVNALLLGDSALYLCASSSQGNSNQPQHFGDGTRLSIL.

V is TRBV19 and J is TRBJ2-2; 9 nucleotides match TRBD1. There are 13 residues in the CDR3. Germline V CDR1 and CDR2: LNHDA, SQIVND (reference sequence). Unmatched junction bases numbered 5, after V lost 11 bases and J lost 4 bases. The CDR3 sequence: CASQGAFTGELFF. In DNA, the CDR3 is TGTGCCTCACAGGGGGCGTTCACCGGGGAGCTGTTTTTT.

The chain joins TRBV3-1 (or the pseudogene TRBV3-2) to TRBJ2-3; 11 bases map to TRBD2. Per the germline V gene, CDR1 is LGHDT and CDR2 is YNNKEL (reference sequence). V lost 1 base to trimming and J lost 7 bases; unmatched junction nucleotides: 4. This CDR3 is built from 15 residues. The DNA for the CDR3 is TGTGCCAGCAGCCAAGGACTAGCGGGGATGAATACGCAGTATTTT. As protein: CASSQGLAGMNTQYF.

The gene calls are TRBV6-5 and TRBJ1-5; D may be TRBD1 (5 bases). The CDR3 covers 14 residues. V lost 5 bases, J lost 3 bases, and 11 bases lay in between. Germline V gene lookup returns CDR1 MNHEY and CDR2 SVGAGI. CDR3 sequence (DNA): TGTGCCAGCAGTAGGAGGGGCTACAATCAGCCCCAGCATTTT. Translation gives CASSRRGYNQPQHF.

This clone occurred once. The chain joins TRBV30 to TRBJ1-1, with 7 bases fitting TRBD1. Trimming cost V 4 bases and J 2 bases; bases outside gene matches: 7. Germline V gene sequence: CDR1 GTSNPN, CDR2 SVGIG (reference sequence). The CDR3 runs 14 residues. The CDR3 loop is CAWTTGVGNTEAFF. In DNA form, the CDR3 reads TGTGCCTGGACTACAGGGGTTGGAAACACTGAAGCTTTCTTT.

The chain carries TRBV6-5 and TRBJ1-1; D call uncertain. CDR3 length equals 13 residues. V dropped 4 bases and J dropped 3 bases, with 9 bases sitting between them. Germline values: CDR1 MNHEY, CDR2 SVGAGI. CDR3 residues: CASSFNQDTEAFF. The CDR3 DNA reads TGTGCCAGCAGTTTTAATCAGGACACTGAAGCTTTCTTT.

The chain carries TRBV2 and TRBJ2-3; D is perhaps TRBD1 (5 bases). This CDR3 has 15 amino acids. CDR1 and CDR2 from the germline V gene are SNHLY and FYNNEI. V lost 6 bases to trimming and J lost 4 bases, with 17 bases between them. The CDR3 is CASSKGDGSADTQYF. CDR3 coding DNA: TGTGCCAGCAGCAAAGGGGATGGTTCAGCAGATACGCAGTATTTT.

The chain couples TRBV11-2 to TRBJ2-7; the match to TRBD2 covers 7 bases. Germline-derived CDR1 and CDR2 are SGHAT and FQNNGV. The CDR3 contains 16 residues. J gave up 2 bases and V 5 bases, and 12 bases lay outside the gene matches. The CDR3 DNA sequence: TGTGCCAGCAGCACGGTCCGGGCTAGCGGTCCCTACGAGCAGTACTTC. This codes for CASSTVRASGPYEQYF. Drawing the rest from reference TRBV11-2 and TRBJ2-7, the complete variable domain is EAGVAQSPRYKIIEKRQSVAFWCNPISGHATLYWYQQILGQGPKLLIQFQNNGVVDDSQLPKDRFSAERLKGVDSTLKIQPAKLEDSAVYLCASSTVRASGPYEQYFGPGTRLTVT.

The chain is built from TRBV19 and TRBJ1-1; D is possibly TRBD1 (5 bases). This CDR3 comprises 13 residues. Germline CDR1 reads LNHDA; CDR2 reads SQIVND (reference sequence). V gave up 6 bases and J gave up 0 bases, with 8 bases separating them. The CDR3 DNA reads TGTGCCAGTAGGATGACAGTGAACACTGAAGCTTTCTTT. Translated, it gives CASRMTVNTEAFF.

V and J are TRBV2 and TRBJ1-5; D may be TRBD1 (6 bases). The CDR3 loop spans 17 amino acids. Per the germline V gene, CDR1 is SNHLY and CDR2 is FYNNEI. Trimming left V 5 bases short and J 0 bases short, with 17 bases between. The DNA of the CDR3 is TGTGCCAGCAGTCCTCCGGGACAACGTTATAGCAATCAGCCCCAGCATTTT. This encodes CASSPPGQRYSNQPQHF.

This sequence joins TRBV10-2 and TRBJ1-2; D gene ambiguous. Germline loops: CDR1 WSHSY, CDR2 SAAADI. V gave up 4 bases and J gave up 2 bases, with 14 bases separating them. This CDR3 comprises 15 residues. The CDR3 sequence: CASSVNSPKNYGYTF. In nucleotides, the CDR3 is TGCGCCAGCAGTGTTAACAGCCCCAAGAACTATGGCTACACCTTC.

The chain carries TRBV28 and TRBJ1-2, with D perhaps matching TRBD1 (5 bases). CDR3 length equals 14 residues. Per germline, CDR1 MDHEN and CDR2 SYDVKM. The V and J ends lost 11 bases and 2 bases respectively, with 18 bases between them. CDR3 nucleotides: TGTGCCGCAAGAGGGGACTGGGGGAACTATGGCTACACCTTC. It codes for CAARGDWGNYGYTF.

V gene TRBV18 combines with J gene TRBJ1-2; possible D gene TRBD1, 5 bases. Trimming removed 3 bases from V and 7 bases from J, with 18 bases in between. The germline gives CDR1 KGHSH, CDR2 LQKENI. The CDR3 sequence is 15 residues long. The CDR3 DNA is TGTGCCAGCTCACCCGCCGCAGGGTTGCGAGGTGGCTACACCTTC. It yields the protein CASSPAAGLRGGYTF.

CDR3 in DNA: TGTGCCAGCAGCCCACTAGCGGGTTACCAAGAGACCCAGTACTTC. It specifies CASSPLAGYQETQYF. The rearrangement links TRBV7-2 to TRBJ2-5, with 9 bases fitting TRBD2. The CDR3 has 15 amino acids. Germline V CDR1 and CDR2: SGHTA, FQGNSA. Germline trimming cut 5 bases from V and 0 bases from J; bases unmatched to any gene: 4.

The V call is TRBV27, the J call TRBJ2-1, with no clear D. The CDR3 covers 16 residues. The V and J ends lost 5 bases and 0 bases respectively, with 14 bases between them. The V gene's germline CDR1 is MNHEY and CDR2 SMNVEV (reference sequence). The DNA for the CDR3 is TGTGCCAGCAGTCACCTCTACAGTAGCTCCTACAATGAGCAGTTCTTC. The encoded protein is CASSHLYSSSYNEQFF.

The CDR3 DNA reads TGTGCCAGCAGTCCGACCCTCCGGGACAGACAGAATGTGAACACCGGGGAGCTGTTTTTT. This sequence encodes CASSPTLRDRQNVNTGELFF. This chain uses TRBV27 with TRBJ2-2; 7 bases match TRBD1. CDR3 size: 20 residues. V shed 5 bases, J shed 1 base, and the junction held 19 bases outside the gene matches. Germline assignment: CDR1 MNHEY and CDR2 SMNVEV (reference sequence).

The rearrangement uses TRBV5-1 and TRBJ1-2; D is perhaps TRBD1 (5 bases). Germline CDR1 is SGHRS and CDR2 is YFSETQ. Trimming cost V 0 bases and J 6 bases, with 12 bases left between them. The length of the CDR3 is 14 residues. CDR3 residues: CASSLVSREDGYTF. CDR3 nucleotide sequence: TGCGCCAGCAGCTTGGTATCCAGGGAAGATGGCTACACCTTC. Variable domain in full (rest from reference TRBV5-1 and TRBJ1-2): KAGVTQTPRYLIKTRGQQVTLSCSPISGHRSVSWYQQTPGQGLQFLFEYFSETQRNKGNFPGRFSGRQFSNSRSEMNVSTLELGDSALYLCASSLVSREDGYTFGSGTRLTVV.

V usage is TRBV3-1 (or the pseudogene TRBV3-2) and J usage is TRBJ1-6; D might be TRBD1 (5 bases). Germline assignment: CDR1 LGHDT and CDR2 YNNKEL (reference sequence). The CDR3 is 15 amino acids. With 4 bases removed from V and 8 bases from J, the gap between germline ends came to 15 bases. The CDR3 sequence is CASSPLGANDSPLHF. Written as DNA, the CDR3 is TGTGCCAGCAGCCCCTTAGGGGCGAACGATTCACCCCTCCACTTT.

On this clone itself: Other DNA sequences within the sample encode an identical CDR3. The rearrangement links TRBV29-1 to TRBJ1-1; 7 bases line up with TRBD1. This CDR3 is 13 amino acids long. Germline V lookup: CDR1 SQVTM, CDR2 ANQGSEA. Unmatched junction bases numbered 4, after V lost 1 base and J lost 5 bases. The CDR3 DNA follows: TGCAGCGTTGAAGGACAGGGCGGAACTGAAGCTTTCTTT. Its protein is CSVEGQGGTEAFF.